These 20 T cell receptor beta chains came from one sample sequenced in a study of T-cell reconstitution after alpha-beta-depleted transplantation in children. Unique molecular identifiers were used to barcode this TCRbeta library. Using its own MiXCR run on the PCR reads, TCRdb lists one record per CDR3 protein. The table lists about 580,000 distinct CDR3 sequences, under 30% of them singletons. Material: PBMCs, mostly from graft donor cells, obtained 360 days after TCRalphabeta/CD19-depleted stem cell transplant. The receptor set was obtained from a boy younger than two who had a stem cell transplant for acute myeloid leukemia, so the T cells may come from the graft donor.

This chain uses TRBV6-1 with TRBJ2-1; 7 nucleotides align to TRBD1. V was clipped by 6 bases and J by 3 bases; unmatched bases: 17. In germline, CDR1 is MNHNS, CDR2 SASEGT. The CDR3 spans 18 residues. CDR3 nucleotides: TGTGCCAGCAGCCAAACAGGGGAAGGGTTGAAAATCTACAATGAGCAGTTCTTC. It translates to CASSQTGEGLKIYNEQFF.

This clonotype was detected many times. CDR3 region: CASSFRRGANSPLHF. CDR3 nucleotide sequence: TGTGCCAGCAGTTTTCGGCGGGGTGCTAATTCACCCCTCCACTTT. V gene TRBV27 combines with J gene TRBJ1-6; D gene uncertain. V shed 3 bases and J shed 6 bases, with 12 bases lying between them. This CDR3 contains 15 residues. Germline V gene data show CDR1 as MNHEY and CDR2 as SMNVEV (reference sequence).

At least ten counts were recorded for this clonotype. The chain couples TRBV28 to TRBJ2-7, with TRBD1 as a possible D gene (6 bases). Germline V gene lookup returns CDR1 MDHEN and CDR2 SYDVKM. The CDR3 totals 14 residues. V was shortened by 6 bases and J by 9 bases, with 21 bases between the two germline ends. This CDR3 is CASSTPDSLRGQYV. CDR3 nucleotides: TGTGCCAGCAGCACCCCGGACAGCCTACGAGGGCAGTACGTC.

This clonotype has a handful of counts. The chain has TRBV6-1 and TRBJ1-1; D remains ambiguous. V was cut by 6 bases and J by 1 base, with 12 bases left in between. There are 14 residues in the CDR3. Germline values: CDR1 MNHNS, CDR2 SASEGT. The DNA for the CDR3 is TGTGCCAGCAGACCCTTCACAAAGAACACTGAAGCTTTCTTT. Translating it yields CASRPFTKNTEAFF.

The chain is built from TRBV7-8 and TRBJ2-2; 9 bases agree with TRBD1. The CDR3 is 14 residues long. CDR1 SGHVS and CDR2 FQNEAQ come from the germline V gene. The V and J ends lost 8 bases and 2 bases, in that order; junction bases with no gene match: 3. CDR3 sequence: CASGQGTNTGELFF. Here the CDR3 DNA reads TGTGCCAGCGGACAGGGGACAAACACCGGGGAGCTGTTTTTT.

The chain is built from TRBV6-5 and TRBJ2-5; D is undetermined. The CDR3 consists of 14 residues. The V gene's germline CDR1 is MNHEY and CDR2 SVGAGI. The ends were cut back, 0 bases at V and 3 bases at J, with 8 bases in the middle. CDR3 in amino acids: CASSYSSTKETQYF. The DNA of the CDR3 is TGTGCCAGCAGTTACTCCAGCACGAAAGAGACCCAGTACTTC.

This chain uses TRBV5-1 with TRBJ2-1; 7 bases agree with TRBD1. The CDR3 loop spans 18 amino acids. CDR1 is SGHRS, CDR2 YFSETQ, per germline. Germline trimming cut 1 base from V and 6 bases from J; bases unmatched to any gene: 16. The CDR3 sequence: CASSLPPDRVRWGNEQFF. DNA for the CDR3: TGCGCCAGCAGCTTGCCTCCCGACAGGGTCAGGTGGGGCAATGAGCAGTTCTTC.

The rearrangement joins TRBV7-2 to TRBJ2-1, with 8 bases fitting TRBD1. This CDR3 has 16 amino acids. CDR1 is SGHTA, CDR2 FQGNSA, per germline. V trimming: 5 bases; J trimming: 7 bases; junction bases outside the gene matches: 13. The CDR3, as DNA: TGTGCCAGCAGCCCGGAGACAGGGGTCGTTGGGAATGAGCAGTTCTTC. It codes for CASSPETGVVGNEQFF. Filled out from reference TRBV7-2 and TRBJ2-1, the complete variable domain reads GAGVSQSPSNKVTEKGKDVELRCDPISGHTALYWYRQSLGQGLEFLIYFQGNSAPDKSGLPSDRFSAERTGGSVSTLTIQRTQQEDSAVYLCASSPETGVVGNEQFFGPGTRLTVL.

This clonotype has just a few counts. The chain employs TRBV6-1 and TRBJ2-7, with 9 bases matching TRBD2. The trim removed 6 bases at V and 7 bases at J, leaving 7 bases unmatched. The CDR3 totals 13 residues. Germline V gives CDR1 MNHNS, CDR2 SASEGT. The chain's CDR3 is CASSWARGGEQYF. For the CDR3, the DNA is TGTGCCAGCAGCTGGGCGCGGGGGGGGGAGCAGTACTTC.

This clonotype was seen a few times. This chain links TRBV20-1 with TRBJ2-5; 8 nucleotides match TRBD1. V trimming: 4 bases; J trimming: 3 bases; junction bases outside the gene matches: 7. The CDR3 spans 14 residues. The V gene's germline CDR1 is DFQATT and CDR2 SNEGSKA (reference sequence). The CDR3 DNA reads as TGCAGTGCTACGTCGGACAGGGCGAAAGAGACCCAGTACTTC. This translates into CSATSDRAKETQYF.

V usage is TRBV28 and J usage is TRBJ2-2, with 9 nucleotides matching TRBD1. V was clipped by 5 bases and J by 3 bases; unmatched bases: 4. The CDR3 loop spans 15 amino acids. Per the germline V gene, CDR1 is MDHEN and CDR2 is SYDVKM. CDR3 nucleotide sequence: TGTGCCAGCAGTGAAGGACAGGGGTACACCGGGGAGCTGTTTTTT. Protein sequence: CASSEGQGYTGELFF.

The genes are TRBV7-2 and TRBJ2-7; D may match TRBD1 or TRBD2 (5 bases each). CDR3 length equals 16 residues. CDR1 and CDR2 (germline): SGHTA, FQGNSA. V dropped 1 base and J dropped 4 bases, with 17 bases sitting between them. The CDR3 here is CASSLVIQGPFYEQYF. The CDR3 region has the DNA TGTGCCAGCAGCTTAGTTATCCAGGGACCCTTTTACGAGCAGTACTTC.

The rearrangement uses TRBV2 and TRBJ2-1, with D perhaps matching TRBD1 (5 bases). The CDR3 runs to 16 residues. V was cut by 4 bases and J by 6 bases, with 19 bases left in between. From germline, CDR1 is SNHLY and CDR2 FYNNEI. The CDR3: CASSGSPLGPSNEQFF. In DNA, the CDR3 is TGTGCCAGCAGTGGAAGTCCCCTGGGGCCCTCCAATGAGCAGTTCTTC. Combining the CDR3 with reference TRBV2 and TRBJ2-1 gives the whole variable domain EPEVTQTPSHQVTQMGQEVILRCVPISNHLYFYWYRQILGQKVEFLVSFYNNEISEKSEIFDDQFSVERPDGSNFTLKIRSTKLEDSAMYFCASSGSPLGPSNEQFFGPGTRLTVL.

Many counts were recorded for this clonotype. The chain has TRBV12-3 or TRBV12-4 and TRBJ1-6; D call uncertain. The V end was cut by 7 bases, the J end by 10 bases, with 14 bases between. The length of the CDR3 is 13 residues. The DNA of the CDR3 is TGTGCCAGCACCCCGAGGGCTTCCTCACCCCTCCACTTT. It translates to CASTPRASSPLHF.

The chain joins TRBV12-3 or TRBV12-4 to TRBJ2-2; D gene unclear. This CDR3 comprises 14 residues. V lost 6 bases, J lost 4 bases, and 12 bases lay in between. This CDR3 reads CASSLALATGELFF. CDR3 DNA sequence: TGTGCCAGCAGCCTGGCCCTTGCCACCGGGGAGCTGTTTTTT.

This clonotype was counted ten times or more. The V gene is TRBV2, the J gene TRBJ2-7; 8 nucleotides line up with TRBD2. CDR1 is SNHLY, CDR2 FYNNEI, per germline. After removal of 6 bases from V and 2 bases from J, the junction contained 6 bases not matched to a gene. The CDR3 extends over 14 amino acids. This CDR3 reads CASSSGTRTYEQYF. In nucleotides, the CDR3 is TGTGCCAGCAGCTCCGGGACTAGGACCTACGAGCAGTACTTC.

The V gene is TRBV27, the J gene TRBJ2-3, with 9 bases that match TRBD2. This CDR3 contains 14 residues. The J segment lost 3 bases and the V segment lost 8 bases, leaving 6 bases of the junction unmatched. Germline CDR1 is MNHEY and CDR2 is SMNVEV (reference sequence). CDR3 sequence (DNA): TGTGCCAGCTCGAGCGGGGGGTGGACAGATACGCAGTATTTT. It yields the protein CASSSGGWTDTQYF.

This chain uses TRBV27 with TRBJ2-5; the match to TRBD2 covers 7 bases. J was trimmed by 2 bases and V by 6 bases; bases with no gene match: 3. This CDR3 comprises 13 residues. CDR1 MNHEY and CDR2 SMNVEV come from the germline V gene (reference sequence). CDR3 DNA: TGTGCCAGCAGAGGACTAGTGCAAGAGACCCAGTACTTC. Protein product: CASRGLVQETQYF.

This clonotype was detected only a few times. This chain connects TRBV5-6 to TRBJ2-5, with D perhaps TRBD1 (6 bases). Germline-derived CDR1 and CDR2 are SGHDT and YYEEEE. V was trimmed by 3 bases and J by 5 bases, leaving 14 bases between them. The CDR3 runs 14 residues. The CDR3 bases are TGTGCCAGCAGCTACAAGACAGGCGTGGAGACCCAGTACTTC. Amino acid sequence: CASSYKTGVETQYF.

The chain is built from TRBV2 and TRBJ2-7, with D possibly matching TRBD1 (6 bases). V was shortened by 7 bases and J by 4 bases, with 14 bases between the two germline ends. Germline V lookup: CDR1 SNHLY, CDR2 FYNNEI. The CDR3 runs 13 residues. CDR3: CASIPDSPYEQYF. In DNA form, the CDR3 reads TGTGCCAGCATCCCGGACAGCCCGTACGAGCAGTACTTC. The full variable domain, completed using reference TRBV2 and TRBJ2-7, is EPEVTQTPSHQVTQMGQEVILRCVPISNHLYFYWYRQILGQKVEFLVSFYNNEISEKSEIFDDQFSVERPDGSNFTLKIRSTKLEDSAMYFCASIPDSPYEQYFGPGTRLTVT.